Sequencing of this T cell receptor beta chain was carried out in a study of PD-L1 blockade in urothelial cancer. Across the whole study: It was in the mid-2010s that patients started atezolizumab at 1,200 mg intravenously every 3 weeks.

Points on this clone: Its antigen is currently unknown.

The method was immunoSEQ multiplex PCR; TCRdb's version includes in-frame clones alone and lacks a portion of them. This table has approximately 50,000 clones, about 86% appearing once. Findings and caveats of the study: It was durable-benefit patients whose tumor-associated blood clones expanded more at 3 weeks.

Time point here: pretreatment peripheral blood. Trimming shortened V by 7 bases and J by 1 base, and 19 bases separated the two germline ends. CDR1 and CDR2 from the germline V gene are SEHNR and FQNEAQ (reference sequence). The CDR3 has 17 residues. The specimen was PBMCs, collected around atezolizumab (anti-PD-L1) treatment. The sequence was obtained from a man aged 70-80 years with urothelial cancer. The rearrangement joins TRBV7-9 to TRBJ2-2, with a possible D match to TRBD2 (6 bases). For the CDR3, the DNA is TGTGCCAGCACCGATTTTCCTTTGGGGGGGAACACCGGGGAGCTGTTTTTT. Amino acid sequence: CASTDFPLGGNTGELFF.